This TCR beta chain appears in the sequencing data of a study of cytomegalovirus exposure and HLA in healthy donors. Study results and limitations: The majority of TCR sequences were rare, yet some public TCRs appeared in many donors.

CDR3 length: 18 residues. CDR1 and CDR2 from the germline V gene are KGHSH and LQKENI. The J segment lost 0 bases and the V segment lost 2 bases, leaving 10 bases of the junction unmatched. With respect to this clone: Its antigen is unknown.

Clones were read by immunoSEQ multiplex PCR, and TCRdb kept only the in-frame ones, dropping some. The sample consists of tens of thousands of clones, more than 70% of them appearing once. Specimen: PBMCs. This TCR came from a woman aged 18-29 years in good health and CMV-seronegative. This chain joins TRBV18 and TRBJ2-1, with 7 bases fitting TRBD1. CDR3 amino acids: CASSPSVTGSGSYNEQFF. CDR3 DNA sequence: TGTGCCAGCTCACCATCTGTGACAGGGAGTGGCTCCTACAATGAGCAGTTCTTC.